This T cell receptor (beta chain) emerged from a study of human T cells and chemical hapten exposure. Time point specified: patch test 2, 6 weeks after DPC sensitization. Treatment in this sample: therapeutic diphenylcyclopropenone sensitization with weekly scalp DPC. It was from unfractionated whole blood that total RNA was extracted. In the original analysis: The number of TCRs in each sample had a median of approximately 96,000 and spanned about 23,224 to 690,600. Via MiXCR, TCRdb re-called the RACE reads, giving one row per CDR3 protein. TCRdb's processing, not the study's, gives the V and J calls here. The sample comprises roughly 140,000 distinct CDR3 sequences, around 11% of which are singletons, and 1.4% rests with the top ten. Findings and caveats of the study: With regard to DPC sensitization, TCRs above 1 in 1000 frequency did not change.

The CDR3 loop spans 14 amino acids. Trimming removed 0 bases at V and 3 bases at J, with 6 bases between. CDR1 is LGHNA and CDR2 is YNFKEQ in the germline V gene. Points on this clonotype: What it binds is unknown.

This specimen was whole blood, taken in connection with sensitization to the hapten diphenylcyclopropenone (DPC). This chain links TRBV4-2 with TRBJ1-5, with D unresolved. The receptor's source is a woman between 45 and 60 years old with alopecia areata. Some clones in this sample may be carry-over from other donors' samples. The CDR3 region is CASSQEVNNQPQHF. CDR3 in DNA: TGTGCCAGCAGCCAAGAGGTTAACAATCAGCCCCAGCATTTT.